The 21 T cell receptor beta chains in this list originate from one sample, sequenced in a study of tumor and adjacent non-tumor tissue in lung cancer. TCRbeta libraries were built with three rounds of nested PCR, modified from ARM-PCR. From the multiplex PCR reads, TCRdb called clonotypes with MiXCR, one entry per CDR3 protein. The table has tens of thousands of distinct CDR3 sequences, over 65% seen once; the top ten hold 40%. This sample's RNA came from whole unsorted tissue. The normal lung tissue was taken more than 3 cm from the tumor edge. The source material was distant non-tumor lung tissue. These receptors originate from a man between 65 and 85 years old with non-small cell lung cancer.

This clonotype turned up a few times. This is likely a read error, given that the CDR3 carries no conserved phenylalanine or tryptophan at its end. The chain links TRBV29-1 to TRBJ2-5, with D perhaps TRBD1 (5 bases). The CDR3 extends over 13 amino acids. CDR1 SQVTM and CDR2 ANQGSEA come from the germline V gene. The V and J ends lost 6 bases and 1 base respectively, with 12 bases between them. The CDR3 DNA sequence: TGCAGCGTGATCTACAGGTTCCAAGAGACCCAGTACTTA. It translates to CSVIYRFQETQYL.

This clonotype has ten or more counts. The genes are TRBV4-2 and TRBJ1-1, with D possibly TRBD1 on 6 matching bases. This CDR3 spans 14 amino acids. Germline V gives CDR1 LGHNA, CDR2 YNFKEQ. Trimming left V 5 bases short and J 1 base short, with 11 bases between. CDR3 DNA: TGTGCCAGCAGCTTGGGACAAACGAACACTGAAGCTTTCTTT. It translates to CASSLGQTNTEAFF.

Notes on this clonotype: This could be a read error, since a much larger clone is one nucleotide away. The DNA of the CDR3 is TGCAGTACTAGAGATACCCAGTCCGCAACTAATGAAAAACTGTTTTTT. This encodes CSTRDTQSATNEKLFF. The chain joins TRBV20-1 to TRBJ1-4; D is unresolved. In germline, CDR1 is DFQATT, CDR2 SNEGSKA (reference sequence). The CDR3 spans 16 residues.

Comment on this clonotype: The junction and the germline gene differ at one end; a read error may be behind it. The chain has TRBV6-2 or TRBV6-3 and TRBJ2-5; D ambiguous. There are 13 residues in the CDR3. The germline V gene encodes CDR1 MNHEY and CDR2 SVGEGT. The CDR3 DNA reads TGTGCCAGTAGAACCGGTGTCAAAGAGACCCAATACTTC. This gives the protein CASRTGVKETQYF.

As regards this clonotype: At one end, the junction sequence differs from germline, possibly due to a read error. J is TRBJ2-7 and V is TRBV4-1; 11 bases match TRBD2. Germline CDR1 and CDR2: MGHRA and YSYEKL. This CDR3 spans 16 amino acids. The CDR3 region is CASSQTLAGEGNEQYF. The CDR3 nucleotides are TGCGCCAGCAGCCAGACACTAGCGGGAGAGGGGAACGAGCAGTATTTC.

This clonotype was found once. The junction departs from germline at one end; a sequencing error may be responsible. The gene calls are TRBV11-2 and TRBJ2-2, with D maybe TRBD2 (5 bases). Germline V CDR1 and CDR2: SGHAT, FQNNGV. This CDR3 comprises 16 residues. The CDR3 loop is CASSLVGTVVAGKLFF. The CDR3 coding sequence is TGTGCCAGCAGCTTAGTCGGCACGGTGGTTGCCGGGAAGCTGTTTTTT.

With respect to this clonotype: A much larger clone differs from this one at a single base, so this may be a read error. The rearrangement links TRBV6-5 to TRBJ2-3, with D hard to call. The CDR3 covers 14 residues. Germline lookup yields CDR1 MNHEY and CDR2 SVGAGI. The CDR3 protein is CASRRMQSTDKQYF. The CDR3 DNA sequence: TGTGCCAGCAGGAGAATGCAGAGCACAGATAAGCAGTATTTT.

Many counts were recorded for this clonotype. This chain links TRBV12-3 or TRBV12-4 with TRBJ2-1; no clear D gene. CDR3 length equals 15 residues. V lost 7 bases to trimming and J lost 7 bases, with 20 bases between them. CDR3 protein: CASTPGPEAVNEQFF. In nucleotides, the CDR3 is TGTGCCAGCACTCCCGGCCCCGAGGCCGTTAATGAGCAGTTCTTC.

With respect to this clonotype: In this CDR3 the conserved last residue, phenylalanine or tryptophan, is missing, so a read error is likely. V gene TRBV7-3 combines with J gene TRBJ2-1, with D unresolved. The CDR3 runs to 12 residues. CDR1 is SGHTA and CDR2 is FQGTGA in the germline V gene. CDR3 sequence (DNA): TGTGCCTGCAGCTTATCCGGCACTGAGCAGTTCATC. Its translation is CACSLSGTEQFI.

The chain combines TRBV6-5 with TRBJ2-7, with 10 bases that match TRBD2. J lost 12 bases, V lost 6 bases, and 26 bases had no gene match. Germline CDR1 and CDR2: MNHEY and SVGAGI. The CDR3 consists of 18 residues. The CDR3 protein is CASSSLTSGTKLVYEWYF. The CDR3 DNA reads as TGTGCCAGCAGCTCACTAACTAGCGGGACAAAACTCGTGTACGAGTGGTACTTC.

This clonotype is categorized as medium-sized (0.01 to 0.1%). The chain recombines TRBV12-3 or TRBV12-4 with TRBJ2-1, with D possibly TRBD2 on 5 matching bases. V was pared by 7 bases and J by 6 bases, with 13 bases between. This CDR3 spans 13 amino acids. The CDR3 DNA reads TGTGCCAGCACCCTGCGGGTTGGCAATGAGCAGTTCTTC. It yields the protein CASTLRVGNEQFF.

V gene TRBV20-1 combines with J gene TRBJ2-7; D is possibly TRBD1 (7 bases). Between the trimmed V and J ends, which lost 0 bases and 0 bases, there was a span of 15 bases. This CDR3 is 16 amino acids long. The germline V gene encodes CDR1 DFQATT and CDR2 SNEGSKA (reference sequence). The CDR3 nucleotides are TGCAGTGCTAGAGATCAGGGGGGATGGAACTCCTACGAGCAGTACTTC. As protein: CSARDQGGWNSYEQYF.

For this clonotype: One junction end does not reproduce the germline sequence, and a read error may be involved. The chain combines TRBV5-4 with TRBJ2-5; 8 positions agree with TRBD2. This CDR3 comprises 17 residues. CDR1 SGHNT and CDR2 YYREEE come from the germline V gene (reference sequence). CDR3 loop: CTSSLEGLVGGRETQYF. For the CDR3, the DNA is TGTACCAGCAGCTTGGAGGGACTAGTGGGAGGGCGAGAGACCCAGTACTTC.

In the case of this clonotype: Relative to the germline gene, one junction end is altered; a read error may explain this. Here the CDR3 reads CSTRSSGMVFF. The CDR3 nucleotides are TGCAGCACTAGGAGTAGCGGGATGGTTTTTTTC. The V gene is TRBV29-1, the J gene TRBJ2-7; 8 bases are shared with TRBD2. The CDR3 extends over 11 amino acids. In germline, CDR1 is SQVTM, CDR2 ANQGSEA.

V usage is TRBV11-2 and J usage is TRBJ2-3, with D tentatively TRBD2 (5 bases). Germline V gives CDR1 SGHAT, CDR2 FQNNGV. This CDR3 comprises 17 residues. Trimming took off 4 bases at V and 12 bases at J, with 29 bases between the two ends. CDR3 coding DNA: TGTGCCAGCAGCTCTTACTCTGAAACTGCTAGCACAGACACACAGTATTTT. Translating it yields CASSSYSETASTDTQYF.

In its sample, this clonotype ranks as medium-sized. This chain uses TRBV10-3 with TRBJ2-3; TRBD2 matches 12 bases. Germline lookup yields CDR1 ENHRY and CDR2 SYGVKD. The CDR3 spans 16 residues. After removal of 6 bases from V and 3 bases from J, the junction contained 7 bases not matched to a gene. The CDR3 reads CAISDGLAGITDTQYF. In DNA form, the CDR3 reads TGTGCCATCAGCGATGGACTAGCGGGAATAACAGATACGCAGTATTTT.

This chain connects TRBV12-3 or TRBV12-4 to TRBJ2-3; D unresolved. The J call is in doubt because the DNA end fits TRBJ1-5 better. The CDR3 is 15 amino acids. Here the CDR3 reads CASSQPVDGKDTQHF. Written as DNA, the CDR3 is TGTGCCAGCAGTCAGCCCGTGGACGGGAAAGATACGCAGCATTTT.

This clonotype was detected once. Relative to the germline gene, one junction end is altered; a read error may explain this. The chain has TRBV11-2 and TRBJ2-1, with D uncertain. The CDR3 consists of 11 residues. Germline CDR1 reads SGHAT; CDR2 reads FQNNGV. CDR3 protein: CASSSGNEYFF. For the CDR3, the DNA is TGTGCCAGTAGCTCGGGCAATGAGTACTTCTTC.

Worth noting for this clonotype: At one of its ends the junction is not consistent with the germline gene, which may arise from a read error. The CDR3 DNA is TGCAGTGCTAGACGCGACGCGGTAAGCAATCAGCTCCAGCATTTT. This gives the protein CSARRDAVSNQLQHF. V usage is TRBV20-1 and J usage is TRBJ1-5; D not certain. The CDR3 consists of 15 residues. Germline assignment: CDR1 DFQATT and CDR2 SNEGSKA (reference sequence).

V usage is TRBV6-5 and J usage is TRBJ2-5; tentatively, D is TRBD1 or TRBD2 (5 bases each). V was cut by 5 bases and J by 2 bases, with 15 bases left in between. The CDR3 runs to 15 residues. In germline, CDR1 is MNHEY, CDR2 SVGAGI. The DNA for the CDR3 is TGTGCCAGCAGTGAAAGGCTTGGGGGACAAGAGACCCAGTACTTC. It specifies CASSERLGGQETQYF.

The V and J genes are TRBV5-5 and TRBJ1-1; D remains ambiguous. CDR1 is SGHKS, CDR2 YYEKEE, per germline (reference sequence). This CDR3 is 14 amino acids long. Trimming took 5 bases from V and 4 from J, leaving 15 bases between them. The DNA of the CDR3 is TGTGCCAGCAGTTCTTTTACGGTGAGCACTGAAGCTTTCTTT. Amino acids: CASSSFTVSTEAFF.